This TCR beta chain was captured by sequencing in a study of Ad26.COV2.S vaccination and SARS-CoV-2 variants. The overall study: Participant was drawn from the COV1001 Ad26.COV2.S trial arm. Doses of Ad26.COV2.S were injected into muscle once or twice, 56 days apart. Study-level results: Following vaccination, spike-specific CD8+ and CD4+ T cell responses reportedly exhibited substantial breadth.

V lost 0 bases and J lost 6, with 3 bases in between. The germline gives CDR1 LGHDT, CDR2 YNNKEL (reference sequence). This CDR3 is built from 11 residues. The treatment: 15 to 20 received Ad26.COV2.S at low or high dose, single or two shots; 5 received placebo; per-sample allocation not given. Samples analyzed were those drawn on day 63 after the first vaccine or placebo injection. Regarding this clone: The antigen remains undetermined.

Libraries were prepared by immunoSEQ multiplex PCR; TCRdb keeps only in-frame clonotypes and omits some of them. The sample shows 350,000 to 450,000 clones, more than 75% of them seen only once. This sequence originates from a person between 18 and 65 years old who received the Ad26.COV2.S COVID-19 vaccine or a placebo. The chain employs TRBV3-1 (or the pseudogene TRBV3-2) and TRBJ2-7; D is unclear. Sequenced here: peripheral blood, sampled in a trial of Ad26.COV2.S vaccine versus placebo. CDR3 in DNA: TGTGCCAGCAGCCAAGAGCGCGAGCAGTACTTC. It yields the protein CASSQEREQYF.